The clone carrying this T cell receptor beta chain showed up just once. Its antigen remains unidentified. Sequenced by immunoSEQ multiplex PCR; TCRdb stores in-frame clones only, minus some. The sample has some 140,000 clones, about 87% seen once; the top ten hold roughly 2.9%. The data were obtained in a study of T cell responses to AZD1222 COVID-19 vaccine. General study points: Of the AZD1222 recipients, only 5 to 7 were seropositive at baseline. Spike-wide coverage was observed for vaccine-associated CD4 TCRs, with dominant responses at 160-218 and 743-854. Spike-specific TCR breadth rose after two AZD1222 doses, and depth rose as well. The donor group comprised mostly white British people and more females; the analysis possibly underestimated clonal diversity.

V was cut by 2 bases and J by 0 bases, with 10 bases left in between. CDR1 is LGHNA, CDR2 YSLEER, per germline. This CDR3 region has 15 residues. The sequences come from peripheral blood, collected on day 0 of AZD1222 vaccination. The TCR originated in an adult in good health. The chain couples TRBV4-3 to TRBJ1-1; a weak D match, TRBD1 (5 bases). The CDR3 loop is CASSQNRQMNTEAFF. CDR3 in DNA: TGCGCCAGCAGCCAAAACCGACAGATGAACACTGAAGCTTTCTTT.